The T cell receptor beta chain described here comes from a study of cytomegalovirus exposure and HLA in healthy donors (dated by TCRdb to about 2017). About the investigation overall: An earlier analysis of several hundred of the donors reported 276 Gb of sequence data and some 110 million unique TCR beta sequences obtained from about 179 million T cells. Among about 360 genotyped donors of the cohort, an average of 235,054 unique TCR beta nucleotide sequences were sequenced per donor, roughly 18% of them non-productive. Donor age, sex, ethnicity and CMV serostatus were collected together with the repertoire data. A later analysis re-examined previously published TCR beta repertoires from roughly 650 donors and added high-resolution HLA genotyping to investigate patterns of TCR occurrence. Rather than drawing on any new phenotypic data, the later analysis identified candidate immune exposures from TCR beta sequences and the way those sequences occurred across donors. In addition to the first cohort of 666 subjects, a separate validation cohort of about 120 different subjects was used. The number of donors typed differed by locus, with about 629-630 for A, B, C, DRB1 and DQB1, more than 500 for DQA1, some 570 for DPA1, and some 440 for DPB1. The study aimed to test whether signatures of past pathogen exposure could be identified by cataloging public T cell receptors. A few DR-DQ haplotypes were treated as single units for association and clustering because of strong linkage in the cohort. The genetic ancestry cluster associated with self-reported Caucasian donors included about 81% of the roughly 400 genotyped donors. An early release covering roughly 600 HLA-typed donors comprised around 300 gigabases of sequencing data and tens of millions of unique TCR sequences. Both class I and class II loci were covered by HLA typing, at four-digit resolution. To decide whether each TCR beta V gene segment behaved as functional or pseudogenic, an earlier analysis of 587 of the donors relied on high-throughput TCR beta sequencing. The study combined high-throughput TCR immunosequencing, statistical association of individual TCRs with disease status, and machine learning to predict cytomegalovirus infection status. Genome-wide SNP genotypes for about 60% of the roughly 700 donors were used in a later genetic analysis, which treated that subset as a discovery cohort. Every discovery cohort repertoire had been produced on one sequencing platform. Using immunosequencing, the study profiled T cell repertoires from 550 to 750 subjects and related those repertoires to cytomegalovirus serostatus.

The cohort consisted of 650 to 850 healthy bone marrow donors. At the time of sampling, every cohort member was nominally healthy, though immune exposures that went unrecorded were likely present. The donor was CMV seronegative and was included in the group of around 320 seronegative cohort members. Each donor provided a peripheral blood sample, and peripheral blood mononuclear cells were used for TCR beta sequencing. Genomic DNA extraction from the blood cell samples was performed with the Qiagen DNeasy Blood Extraction Kit. Overall results and qualifications from the work: The only immune exposure information available for the cohort was CMV serostatus. A later analysis found that TCR association rates varied across HLA loci, with DRB1 alleles showing the most associated TCRs and HLA-C alleles the fewest. In the study, 150 to 200 TCR beta chains were listed as associated with cytomegalovirus. In a later analysis, several top co-occurrence clusters were reported to appear linked to parvovirus B19, influenza, CMV and Epstein-Barr virus. A cluster of highly shared sequence variants was judged likely to represent a technical artifact of the sequencing pipeline. The authors suggested that the approach could potentially be extended to other disease states and immunological phenotypes. HLA typing was unavailable for some donors at each locus, so association tests used only the typed subset. An earlier analysis of roughly 570 of the donors showed that most TCR beta V segments appeared in productive rearrangements either about 90% or about 30% of the time, which broadly matched IMGT annotations. Cytomegalovirus status was reported to be diagnosed by the classifier with high specificity and sensitivity in both the original and validation cohorts. Compared with the roughly 720-donor mean, donors in an Asian-associated ancestry cluster had fewer N-insertions in productive TCRs, according to a later genetic analysis. A further reported finding was that TCR beta sequences accurately predicted the HLA-A and HLA-B alleles for most subjects in the first cohort. In vitro tests confirmed that a few of the cytomegalovirus-associated TCR beta chains recognize cytomegalovirus antigens. Presence/absence analyses assumed roughly uniform sequencing depth across donors, an assumption that may not hold. Correlated functional status among segregating V segments might be attributable to linkage disequilibrium, but an unknown experimental factor could not be ruled out. Compared with equally common non-associated chains, HLA-associated TCR beta chains in a later analysis were more clonally expanded and had lower generation probabilities. In a later genetic analysis, a missense DCLRE1C variant was associated with V-gene and J-gene trimming of TCR beta chains, and the association was replicated in an independent cohort. The cohort was sequenced for TCR beta chains only, and without alpha or paired-chain data the features that could be detected were limited. When HLA alleles, especially DR and DQ, strongly co-occurred, attributing TCR associations to individual alleles was difficult. Most CMV-associated TCR beta chains appeared to be HLA-restricted in a later analysis, and the HLA associations seemed to be driven largely by CMV exposure. Specific HLA alleles were associated with roughly 16,000 TCR beta sequences at a false discovery rate of 0.05 in a later analysis. The earlier analysis of fewer than 750 of the donors excluded 15 to 20 rarely observed V segments, including chromosome 9 orphons, because counts were too low. Most TCR sequences were seen in very few donors, while some public TCRs were found in many individuals. Some IMGT-functional V segments, including TRBV6-2 and TRBV6-3, could not be told apart with the 87-base-pair reads, so those segments were excluded.

Regarding this clone: Its specific antigen is unknown.

From the germline V gene, CDR1 is SGHTS and CDR2 is YDEGEE. V gives up 2 bases and J gives up 8 bases, and the segment between their germline ends measures 16 bases. From its cysteine to its phenylalanine, the CDR3 spans 14 amino acids. Only CDR3 DNA remains: 42 bases, in frame from the first base. The method was the immunoSEQ multiplex PCR assay. A mixture of 60 forward primers for TCR Vbeta segments and 13 reverse primers for TCR Jbeta segments was used in the multiplex PCR. Amplification of the CDR3 region of rearranged TCR beta genes was performed with a multiplex PCR assay on genomic DNA. The amplified TCR beta libraries were sequenced on the Illumina HiSeq System as 87-base-pair reads. Concerning the study's data processing: In a later analysis, tens of millions of unique TCR beta chains were counted across the approximately 640 repertoires, and about 9.9 million of these chains were shared by at least two donors. Raw reads were error-corrected and collapsed into unique sequences by a nearest-neighbor algorithm in which closely related sequences were merged to remove PCR and sequencing errors. CDR3 sequences were aligned to IMGT reference sequences to assign V, D and J gene segments. For a sequence to be retained, at least a six-nucleotide match to both a V gene segment and a J gene segment was required. Rearrangements were called productive when the CDR3 lacked stop codons and stayed in frame with V and J; all others were non-productive. CDR3 was defined according to IMGT convention as the region running from the second conserved V-encoded cysteine to the conserved J-encoded phenylalanine. In an earlier analysis of around 540 of the donors, sequences lacking an unambiguous match to a single V gene segment were excluded. In an earlier analysis of about 590 of the donors, a V segment was called functional when productive rearrangements were above 56.7%, and segregating when the standard deviation between donors exceeded 5%. A statistical classification framework was built for diagnosing cytomegalovirus status from the catalog of TCR beta chain sequences. A later analysis assigned V and J genes by comparing TCR nucleotide sequences with IMGT/GENE-DB human TR gene sequences. A later analysis assigned CDR3 sequences and most-parsimonious VDJ recombination scenarios with the TCRdist pipeline. In a later analysis, each TCR beta chain was defined by its CDR3 amino acid sequence together with its V-gene family, and reads lacking a unique V-gene family were excluded. A later analysis removed 500 to 650 highly shared, low-generation-probability nucleotide sequences to deal with suspected cross-contamination and a sequencing artifact. In a later analysis, a clonal expansion index for each public chain was calculated from normalized within-repertoire ranks of inferred template counts. A later analysis computed generation probabilities with a VDJ recombination model fitted to out-of-frame rearrangements, and checked the results against IGoR. Hypergeometric tests were used in a later analysis to score TCR-TCR, TCR-HLA and TCR-CMV co-occurrence, with a repertoire-size bias correction applied to the TCR pairs. To estimate false discovery rates, a later analysis permuted the HLA or CMV assignments 20 times. A later analysis grouped co-occurring TCRs with DBSCAN, adding TCRdist sequence similarity when clustering within HLA-allele-positive subsets. Co-occurrence clustering excluded repertoires with fewer than 30,000 or more than 120,000 public chains, plus five with anomalous nucleotide sharing. TCRdb stores this immuneACCESS table with in-frame sequences only. Part of the clones is absent; in the studies checked, under half of the shortfall reflects unresolved V genes, and no reason is known for the rest. V and J calls and clone size are copied from that table; D and trimming were computed from the DNA. The sample table holds around 140,000 clones. Roughly 1.4% of the sample is in the top ten clones.

The chain couples TRBV5-8 to TRBJ1-1; D gene: possibly TRBD1, on 5 matching bases. The sequencing sample was made of PBMCs. The sequence was obtained from a woman aged 40 to 50 in good health and CMV-seronegative. The CDR3 here reads CASSFDRQIQEAFF. The DNA is as follows: TGTGCCAGCAGCTTTGACAGACAAATACAAGAAGCTTTCTTT.